These 23 T cell receptor beta chains originate from one sample sequenced in a study of blood T cell repertoires in COVID-19. The method was immunoSEQ multiplex PCR; TCRdb's version includes in-frame clones alone and lacks a portion of them. The table lists under 350,000 clones, around 84% of them singletons. The sample taken for sequencing was peripheral blood. The origin of the receptors is a man in his 70s with acute or convalescent COVID-19.

The rearrangement joins TRBV6-6 to TRBJ1-1, with a tentative D call TRBD1 (6 bases). From germline, CDR1 is MNHNY and CDR2 SVGAGI (reference sequence). The CDR3 has 11 amino acids. V was shortened by 6 bases and J by 7 bases, with 9 bases between the two germline ends. The CDR3, as DNA: TGTGCCAGCAGATCACAGGGTGAAGCTTTCTTT. Its protein is CASRSQGEAFF.

This chain connects TRBV6-2 or TRBV6-3 to TRBJ2-3, with TRBD2 matching over 16 bases. There are 16 residues in the CDR3. Germline V CDR1 and CDR2: MNHEY, SVGEGT. J was trimmed by 4 bases and V by 5 bases; bases with no gene match: 3. CDR3 in DNA: TGTGCCAGCAGTGATGGGACTAGCGGGGGGGCAGATACGCAGTATTTT. Its protein is CASSDGTSGGADTQYF.

On this clone itself: Distinct nucleotide sequences in the sample also encode this CDR3. The V and J genes are TRBV19 and TRBJ1-1; weak D call: TRBD1 (6 bases). V lost 7 bases and J lost 1, with 7 bases in between. Germline CDR1 and CDR2: LNHDA and SQIVND (reference sequence). The CDR3 sequence is 12 residues long. CDR3: CASKTGNTEAFF. The CDR3 bases are TGTGCCAGTAAGACAGGGAACACTGAAGCTTTCTTT. The full variable domain, in which reference TRBV19 and TRBJ1-1 provide the parts outside the CDR3, is DGGITQSPKYLFRKEGQNVTLSCEQNLNHDAMYWYRQDPGQGLRLIYYSQIVNDFQKGDIAEGYSVSREKKESFPLTVTSAQKNPTAFYLCASKTGNTEAFFGQGTRLTVV.

This clone was seen a handful of times. This chain joins TRBV28 and TRBJ2-2, with 8 positions matching TRBD2. The junction had 2 bases not matched to a gene; V was cut back by 7 bases and J by 7 bases. The CDR3 is 12 residues long. CDR1 is MDHEN and CDR2 is SYDVKM in the germline V gene. In DNA form, the CDR3 reads TGTGCCAGCACAACTAGCGGCGGGGAGCTGTTTTTT. Protein: CASTTSGGELFF.

V is TRBV6-6 and J is TRBJ2-5, with 12 nucleotides matching TRBD2. Germline lookup yields CDR1 MNHNY and CDR2 SVGAGI (reference sequence). This CDR3 is built from 16 residues. Losses at the gene ends were 6 bases for V and 2 bases for J; bases not matched to a gene: 7. CDR3 nucleotide sequence: TGTGCCAGCAGACATCGACTAGCGGGGGAACAAGAGACCCAGTACTTC. Its protein is CASRHRLAGEQETQYF.

This clone was observed a single time. The J gene is TRBJ1-5, the V gene TRBV2; tentatively, D is TRBD1 (6 bases). In germline, CDR1 is SNHLY, CDR2 FYNNEI. The CDR3 spans 13 residues. The V and J ends lost 4 bases and 6 bases respectively, with 10 bases between them. The CDR3 is CASSVSGVQPQHF. The CDR3 DNA is TGTGCCAGCAGTGTATCAGGGGTTCAGCCCCAGCATTTT.

This clone was counted between two and nine times. The rearrangement joins TRBV19 to TRBJ1-5; D ambiguous. Germline V gene data show CDR1 as LNHDA and CDR2 as SQIVND (reference sequence). The V and J ends lost 3 bases and 2 bases respectively, with 8 bases between them. The CDR3 is 14 residues long. In DNA form, the CDR3 reads TGTGCCAGTAGTATCCTCGGGGGCAATCAGCCCCAGCATTTT. Its protein is CASSILGGNQPQHF.

This rearrangement joins TRBV10-1 to TRBJ2-1; the match to TRBD2 covers 7 bases. The ends lost 4 bases at V and 5 bases at J; junction bases unmatched: 11. The CDR3 contains 16 residues. CDR1 is WNHNN, CDR2 SYGVQD, per germline (reference sequence). As DNA, the CDR3 is TGCGCCAGCAGTGCATTGACAGCCGGGGGGAACAATGAGCAGTTCTTC. It specifies CASSALTAGGNNEQFF.

V usage is TRBV6-2 or TRBV6-3 and J usage is TRBJ2-1; D gene unclear. CDR1 is MNHEY and CDR2 is SVGEGT in the germline V gene. The V and J ends lost 3 bases and 10 bases respectively, with 7 bases between them. CDR3 size: 11 residues. This CDR3 is CASSYWREQFF. Here the CDR3 DNA reads TGTGCCAGCAGTTATTGGCGGGAGCAGTTCTTC.

This clone occurred a few times. This sample also contains other DNA sequences that code for the same CDR3. The chain carries TRBV11-2 and TRBJ1-4; TRBD1 matches at 9 bases. Germline-derived CDR1 and CDR2 are SGHAT and FQNNGV. V was clipped by 5 bases and J by 8 bases; unmatched bases: 6. The CDR3 loop spans 14 amino acids. This chain's CDR3 is CASSLGQGNEKLFF. CDR3 coding DNA: TGTGCCAGCAGCCTCGGACAGGGGAACGAAAAACTGTTTTTT. Drawing the rest from reference TRBV11-2 and TRBJ1-4, the complete variable domain is EAGVAQSPRYKIIEKRQSVAFWCNPISGHATLYWYQQILGQGPKLLIQFQNNGVVDDSQLPKDRFSAERLKGVDSTLKIQPAKLEDSAVYLCASSLGQGNEKLFFGSGTQLSVL.

V usage is TRBV28 and J usage is TRBJ1-2; no clear D gene. The CDR3 covers 16 residues. Germline CDR1 is MDHEN and CDR2 is SYDVKM. V dropped 5 bases and J dropped 3 bases, with 19 bases sitting between them. CDR3 residues: CASSPLGSPRDYGYTF. CDR3 DNA: TGTGCCAGCAGTCCACTGGGATCTCCGAGGGACTATGGCTACACCTTC.

The chain has TRBV3-1 (or the pseudogene TRBV3-2) and TRBJ2-5, with 8 positions matching TRBD1. The CDR3 loop spans 16 amino acids. V dropped 4 bases and J dropped 4; count of bases not matched to a gene: 11. The V gene's germline CDR1 is LGHDT and CDR2 YNNKEL (reference sequence). The CDR3 spells CASSRDTGQGGETQYF. DNA for the CDR3: TGTGCCAGCAGCCGAGATACAGGACAGGGCGGAGAGACCCAGTACTTC.

This rearrangement joins TRBV2 to TRBJ2-7, with D possibly matching TRBD1 (6 bases). V dropped 4 bases and J dropped 3 bases, with 10 bases sitting between them. Germline loops: CDR1 SNHLY, CDR2 FYNNEI. CDR3 length: 13 residues. The CDR3 reads CASSVGQIYEQYF. CDR3 bases: TGTGCCAGCAGTGTTGGACAGATCTACGAGCAGTACTTC.

The J gene is TRBJ2-1, the V gene TRBV2; weak D call: TRBD2 (5 bases). Looked up from germline, CDR1 is SNHLY and CDR2 is FYNNEI. The CDR3 extends over 12 amino acids. Trimming took 3 bases from V and 7 from J, leaving 7 bases between them. The CDR3 region has the DNA TGTGCCAGCAGTGAGTGGGAGAATGAGCAGTTCTTC. Translation gives CASSEWENEQFF.

This chain connects TRBV7-2 to TRBJ2-4; 7 nucleotides line up with TRBD1. The CDR3 is 14 amino acids. With 6 bases clipped from V and 7 bases from J, the junction kept 9 bases outside the gene matches. Germline V gene lookup returns CDR1 SGHTA and CDR2 FQGNSA. CDR3 in DNA: TGTGCCAGCAGTTCCGGGACAGTCAGGAACATTCAGTACTTC. Translation: CASSSGTVRNIQYF. The whole variable domain, filled in from reference TRBV7-2 and TRBJ2-4, reads GAGVSQSPSNKVTEKGKDVELRCDPISGHTALYWYRQSLGQGLEFLIYFQGNSAPDKSGLPSDRFSAERTGGSVSTLTIQRTQQEDSAVYLCASSSGTVRNIQYFGAGTRLSVL.

The chain combines TRBV5-8 with TRBJ1-5; unclear D gene. V lost 4 bases and J lost 0, with 14 bases in between. Per germline, CDR1 SGHTS and CDR2 YDEGEE. The CDR3 length is 16 residues. As DNA, the CDR3 is TGTGCCAGCAGCCTCCTATGGTCCCCTAGCAATCAGCCCCAGCATTTT. Its translation is CASSLLWSPSNQPQHF.

The chain has TRBV11-2 and TRBJ2-3; TRBD2 agrees at 8 bases. Per germline, CDR1 SGHAT and CDR2 FQNNGV. The CDR3 extends over 16 amino acids. V lost 5 bases, J lost 0 bases, and 7 bases stayed unmatched. This CDR3 is CASSLVGGASTDTQYF. CDR3 DNA sequence: TGTGCCAGCAGCCTAGTCGGGGGGGCTAGCACAGATACGCAGTATTTT.

The rearrangement joins TRBV29-1 to TRBJ2-2; 7 bases align to TRBD1. The CDR3 is 14 residues long. CDR1 is SQVTM, CDR2 ANQGSEA, per germline. V lost 6 bases to trimming and J lost 1 base; unmatched junction nucleotides: 5. DNA of the CDR3: TGCAGCGTCCGGACAGGCCGGAACACCGGGGAGCTGTTTTTT. It specifies CSVRTGRNTGELFF.

The V and J genes are TRBV7-9 and TRBJ2-1; TRBD1 matches 11 bases. J gave up 6 bases and V 5 bases, and 6 bases lay outside the gene matches. This CDR3 spans 15 amino acids. The V gene's germline CDR1 is SEHNR and CDR2 FQNEAQ (reference sequence). This chain's CDR3 is CASSAGTGGSNEQFF. CDR3 bases: TGTGCCAGCAGCGCCGGGACAGGGGGGTCCAATGAGCAGTTCTTC.

This clone was counted between two and nine times. The chain couples TRBV29-1 to TRBJ1-2; D not certain. Germline lookup yields CDR1 SQVTM and CDR2 ANQGSEA. V was clipped by 5 bases and J by 6 bases, with 10 bases between them. The CDR3 covers 11 residues. The CDR3 region is CSVRFLDGYTF. CDR3 nucleotides: TGCAGCGTTCGGTTTCTGGATGGCTACACCTTC.

The rearrangement joins TRBV24-1 to TRBJ2-1, with 9 bases matching TRBD2. The J segment lost 0 bases and the V segment lost 0 bases, leaving 11 bases of the junction unmatched. The CDR3 loop spans 20 amino acids. Looked up from germline, CDR1 is KGHDR and CDR2 is SFDVKD. CDR3 protein: CATSDLRVVGGGASYNEQFF. CDR3 bases: TGTGCCACCAGTGATTTGCGGGTTGTAGGCGGGGGGGCCTCCTACAATGAGCAGTTCTTC.

The V call is TRBV24-1, the J call TRBJ1-1; no clear D gene. This CDR3 has 16 residues. Germline-derived CDR1 and CDR2 are KGHDR and SFDVKD. The ends were cut back, 1 base at V and 4 bases at J, with 15 bases in the middle. DNA of the CDR3: TGTGCCACCAGTGATTTAGGCCTCAGAGGGCCCACTGAAGCTTTCTTT. Translating it yields CATSDLGLRGPTEAFF.

The chain has TRBV9 and TRBJ2-6, with 7 bases lining up with TRBD2. V lost 4 bases and J lost 1; bases outside the gene matches: 8. The CDR3 contains 17 residues. Germline V CDR1 and CDR2: SGDLS, YYNGEE. The CDR3 DNA sequence: TGTGCCAGCAGCCTCCGGGGAGGGAGTTCTGGGGCCAACGTCCTGACTTTC. It specifies CASSLRGGSSGANVLTF.